Detailed here is one T cell receptor (beta chain). CDR3 length: 17 residues. The V gene end was trimmed by 4 bases and the J gene end by 5 bases; junction bases not matched to a gene: 11. Germline lookup yields CDR1 SGHVS and CDR2 FNYEAQ. The sample originates from a study of blood T cell repertoires in COVID-19. Study at large: Samples representing acute and convalescent COVID-19 were sourced from the United States, Italy and Spain. Nucleic acid was either cDNA or gDNA, and it came from T cells, B-cell-depleted T cells, or PBMCs.

Original handling: The authors estimated nucleated cell counts from reference gene primer amplification. TCRdb's copy holds only in-frame clones and misses some; the assay was immunoSEQ multiplex PCR. V, J and clone size were drawn from that table, and D and trimming were deduced from the DNA. The sample has around 20,000 clones, 80% to 90% seen once. The sample consisted of peripheral blood. This TCR was sampled from a human donor with active COVID-19. The donor label of this sample is uncertain. The rearrangement joins TRBV7-6 to TRBJ2-1; TRBD2 aligns across 10 bases. The DNA of the CDR3 is TGTGCCAGCAGCTACCTTTCGGGACTAGCGAACAACAATGAGCAGTTCTTC. Residues: CASSYLSGLANNNEQFF.